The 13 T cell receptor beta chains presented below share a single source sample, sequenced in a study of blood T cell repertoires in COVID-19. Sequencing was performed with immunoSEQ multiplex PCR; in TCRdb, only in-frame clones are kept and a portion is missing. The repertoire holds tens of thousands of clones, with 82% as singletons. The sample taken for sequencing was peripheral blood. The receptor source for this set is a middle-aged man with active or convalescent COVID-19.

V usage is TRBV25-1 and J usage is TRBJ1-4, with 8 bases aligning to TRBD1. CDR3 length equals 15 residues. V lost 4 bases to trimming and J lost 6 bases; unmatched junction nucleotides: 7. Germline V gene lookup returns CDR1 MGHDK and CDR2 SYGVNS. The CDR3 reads CASSGSTGVDEKLFF. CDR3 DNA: TGTGCCAGCAGTGGATCGACAGGGGTAGATGAAAAACTGTTTTTT.

CDR3 DNA sequence: TGTGCCAGCAGCCCAAACTCAGAGGTGACCCAGTACTTC. Protein: CASSPNSEVTQYF. The chain has TRBV5-6 and TRBJ2-5; no clear D gene. The V gene's germline CDR1 is SGHDT and CDR2 YYEEEE. The length of the CDR3 is 13 residues. Between the trimmed V and J ends, which lost 4 bases and 7 bases, there was a span of 14 bases.

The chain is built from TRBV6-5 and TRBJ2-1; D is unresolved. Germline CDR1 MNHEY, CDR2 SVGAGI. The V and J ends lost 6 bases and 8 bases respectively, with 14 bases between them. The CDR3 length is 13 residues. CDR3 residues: CASSLPDNYEQFF. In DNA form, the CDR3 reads TGTGCCAGCAGCCTGCCCGATAACTATGAGCAGTTCTTC.

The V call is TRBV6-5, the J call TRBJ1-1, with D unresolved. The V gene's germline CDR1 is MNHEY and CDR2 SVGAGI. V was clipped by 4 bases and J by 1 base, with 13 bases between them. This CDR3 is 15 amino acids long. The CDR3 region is CASSSTEGWNTEAFF. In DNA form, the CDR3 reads TGTGCCAGCAGTTCTACAGAGGGATGGAACACTGAAGCTTTCTTT.

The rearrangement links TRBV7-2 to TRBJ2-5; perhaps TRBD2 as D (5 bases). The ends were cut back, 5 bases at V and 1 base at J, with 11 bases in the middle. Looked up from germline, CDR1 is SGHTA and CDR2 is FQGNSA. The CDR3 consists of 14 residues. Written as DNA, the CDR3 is TGTGCCAGCAGCCGGGGTGGGCCCCAAGAGACCCAGTACTTC. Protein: CASSRGGPQETQYF.

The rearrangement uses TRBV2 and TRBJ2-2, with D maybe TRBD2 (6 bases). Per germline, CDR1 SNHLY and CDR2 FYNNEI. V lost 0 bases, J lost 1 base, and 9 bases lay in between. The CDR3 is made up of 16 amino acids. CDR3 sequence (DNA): TGTGCCAGCAGTGAAGCCTCCGGGAGGAACACCGGGGAGCTGTTTTTT. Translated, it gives CASSEASGRNTGELFF.

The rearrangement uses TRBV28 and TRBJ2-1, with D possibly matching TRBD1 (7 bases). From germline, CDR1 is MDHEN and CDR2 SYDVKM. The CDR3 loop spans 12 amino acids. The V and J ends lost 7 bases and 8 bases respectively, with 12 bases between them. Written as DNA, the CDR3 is TGTGCCAGCAAGCAGGGGGGCTATGAGCAGTTCTTC. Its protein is CASKQGGYEQFF.

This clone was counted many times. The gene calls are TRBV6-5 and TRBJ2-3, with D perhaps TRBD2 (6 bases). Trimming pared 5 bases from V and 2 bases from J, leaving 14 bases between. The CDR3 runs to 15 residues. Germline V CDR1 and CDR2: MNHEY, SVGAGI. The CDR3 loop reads CASSNPSDFTDTQYF. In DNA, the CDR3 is TGTGCCAGCAGTAACCCTAGCGATTTCACAGATACGCAGTATTTT.

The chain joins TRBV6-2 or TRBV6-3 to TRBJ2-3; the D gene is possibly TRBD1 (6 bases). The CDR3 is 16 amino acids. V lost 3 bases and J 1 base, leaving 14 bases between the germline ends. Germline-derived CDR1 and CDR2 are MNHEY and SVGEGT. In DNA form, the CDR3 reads TGTGCCAGCAGTTATCAGGGGAGCCTCGGCACAGATACGCAGTATTTT. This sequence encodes CASSYQGSLGTDTQYF.

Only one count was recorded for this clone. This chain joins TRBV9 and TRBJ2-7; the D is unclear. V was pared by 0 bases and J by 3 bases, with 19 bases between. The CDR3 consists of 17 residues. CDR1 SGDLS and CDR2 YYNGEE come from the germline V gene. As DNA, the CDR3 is TGTGCCAGCAGCGTAGTTTCTGTGTCGATCTACTTCTACGAGCAGTACGTC. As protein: CASSVVSVSIYFYEQYV.

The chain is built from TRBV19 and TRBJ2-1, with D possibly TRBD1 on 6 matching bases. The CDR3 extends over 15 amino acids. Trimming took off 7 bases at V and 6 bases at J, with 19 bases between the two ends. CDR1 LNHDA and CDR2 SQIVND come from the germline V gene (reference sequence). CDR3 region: CASNTGTLKANEQFF. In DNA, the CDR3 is TGTGCCAGTAACACCGGGACACTTAAGGCCAATGAGCAGTTCTTC.

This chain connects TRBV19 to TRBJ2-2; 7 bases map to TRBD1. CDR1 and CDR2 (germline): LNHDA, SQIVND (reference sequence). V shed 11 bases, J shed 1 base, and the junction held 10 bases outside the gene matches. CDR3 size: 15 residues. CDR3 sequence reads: CASSPGQMNTGELFF. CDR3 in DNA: TGTGCCTCATCCCCGGGACAGATGAACACCGGGGAGCTGTTTTTT.

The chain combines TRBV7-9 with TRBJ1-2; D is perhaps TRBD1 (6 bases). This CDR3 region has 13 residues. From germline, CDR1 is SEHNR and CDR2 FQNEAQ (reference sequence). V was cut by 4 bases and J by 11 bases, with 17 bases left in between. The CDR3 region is CASSSQGGQSYTF. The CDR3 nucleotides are TGTGCCAGCAGCTCCCAGGGTGGACAGAGTTACACCTTC.